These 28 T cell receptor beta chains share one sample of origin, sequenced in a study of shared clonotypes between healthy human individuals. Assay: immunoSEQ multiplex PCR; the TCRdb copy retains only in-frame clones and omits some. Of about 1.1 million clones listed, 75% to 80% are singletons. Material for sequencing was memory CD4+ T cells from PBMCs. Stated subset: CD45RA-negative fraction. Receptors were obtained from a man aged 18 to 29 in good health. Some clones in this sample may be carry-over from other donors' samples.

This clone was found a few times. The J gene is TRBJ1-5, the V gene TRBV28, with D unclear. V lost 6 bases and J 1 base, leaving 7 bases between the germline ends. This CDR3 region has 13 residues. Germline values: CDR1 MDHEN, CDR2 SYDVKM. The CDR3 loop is CASRRGSNQPQHF. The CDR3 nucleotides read TGTGCCAGCAGAAGAGGGAGCAATCAGCCCCAGCATTTT. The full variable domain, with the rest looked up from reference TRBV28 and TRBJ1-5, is DVKVTQSSRYLVKRTGEKVFLECVQDMDHENMFWYRQDPGLGLRLIYFSYDVKMKEKGDIPEGYSVSREKKERFSLILESASTNQTSMYLCASRRGSNQPQHFGDGTRLSIL.

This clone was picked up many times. CDR3 bases: TGCAGCGTCCTCGGGTGGGGGTCGGACACTGAAGCTTTCTTT. It specifies CSVLGWGSDTEAFF. The chain couples TRBV29-1 to TRBJ1-1; perhaps TRBD1 as D (5 bases). Germline V gene lookup returns CDR1 SQVTM and CDR2 ANQGSEA. The CDR3 is 14 amino acids. V was clipped by 6 bases and J by 3 bases, with 17 bases between them.

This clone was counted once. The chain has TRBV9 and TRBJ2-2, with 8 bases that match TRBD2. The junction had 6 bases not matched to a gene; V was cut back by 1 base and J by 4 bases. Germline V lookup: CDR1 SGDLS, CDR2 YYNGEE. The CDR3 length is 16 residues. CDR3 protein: CASSVSKREPTGELFF. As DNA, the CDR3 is TGTGCCAGCAGCGTATCAAAGCGGGAGCCCACCGGGGAGCTGTTTTTT.

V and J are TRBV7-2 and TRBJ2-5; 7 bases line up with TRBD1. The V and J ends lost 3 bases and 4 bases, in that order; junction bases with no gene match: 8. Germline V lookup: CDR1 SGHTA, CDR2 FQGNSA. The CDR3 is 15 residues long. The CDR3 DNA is TGTGCCAGCAGCTTTTCAGGGGGAGAGGGAGAGACCCAGTACTTC. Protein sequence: CASSFSGGEGETQYF.

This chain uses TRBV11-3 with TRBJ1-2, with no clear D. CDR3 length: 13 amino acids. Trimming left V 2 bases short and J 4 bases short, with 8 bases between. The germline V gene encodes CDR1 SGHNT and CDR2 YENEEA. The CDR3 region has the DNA TGTGCCAGCAGCTTAACGAACGGCTATGGCTACACCTTC. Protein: CASSLTNGYGYTF.

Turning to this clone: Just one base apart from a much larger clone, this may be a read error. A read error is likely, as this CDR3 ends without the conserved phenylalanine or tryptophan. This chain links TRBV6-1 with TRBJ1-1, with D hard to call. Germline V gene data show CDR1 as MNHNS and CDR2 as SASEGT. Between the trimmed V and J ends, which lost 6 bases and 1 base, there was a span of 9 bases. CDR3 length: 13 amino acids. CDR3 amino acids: CASRGWRNTEAFS. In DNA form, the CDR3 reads TGTGCCAGCAGGGGGTGGAGGAACACTGAAGCTTTCTCT.

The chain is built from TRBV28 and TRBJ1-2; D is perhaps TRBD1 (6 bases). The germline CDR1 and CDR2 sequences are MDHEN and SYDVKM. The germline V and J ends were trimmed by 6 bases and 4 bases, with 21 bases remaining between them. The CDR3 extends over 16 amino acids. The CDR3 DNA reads TGTGCCAGCAGAGCCGGGGGGGGCCTTTCTTTCTATGGCTACACCTTC. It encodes CASRAGGGLSFYGYTF.

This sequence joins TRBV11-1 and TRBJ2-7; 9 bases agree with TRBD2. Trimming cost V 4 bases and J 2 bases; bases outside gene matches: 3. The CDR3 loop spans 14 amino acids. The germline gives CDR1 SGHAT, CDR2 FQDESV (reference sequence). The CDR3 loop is CASSSTSGTYEQYF. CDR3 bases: TGTGCCAGCAGCTCGACTAGCGGAACCTACGAGCAGTACTTC.

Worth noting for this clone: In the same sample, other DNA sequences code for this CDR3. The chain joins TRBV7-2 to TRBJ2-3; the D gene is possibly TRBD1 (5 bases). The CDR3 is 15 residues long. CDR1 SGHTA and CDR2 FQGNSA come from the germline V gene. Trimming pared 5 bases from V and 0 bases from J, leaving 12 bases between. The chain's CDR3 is CASSLQGGSTDTQYF. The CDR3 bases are TGTGCCAGCAGCCTCCAGGGTGGGAGCACAGATACGCAGTATTTT.

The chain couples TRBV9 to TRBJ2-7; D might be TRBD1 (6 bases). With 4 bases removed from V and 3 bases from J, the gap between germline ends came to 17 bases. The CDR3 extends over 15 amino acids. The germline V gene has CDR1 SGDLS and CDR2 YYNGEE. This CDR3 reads CASSNSPEGGYEQYF. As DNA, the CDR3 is TGTGCCAGCAGCAACTCCCCGGAAGGGGGCTACGAGCAGTACTTC.

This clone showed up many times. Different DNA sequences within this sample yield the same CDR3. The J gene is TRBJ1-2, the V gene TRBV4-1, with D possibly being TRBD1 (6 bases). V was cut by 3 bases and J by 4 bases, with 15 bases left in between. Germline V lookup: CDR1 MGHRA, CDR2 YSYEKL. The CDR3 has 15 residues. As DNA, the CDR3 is TGCGCCAGCAGCCAGGGGGGGGCCTCCCCCTATGGCTACACCTTC. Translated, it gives CASSQGGASPYGYTF.

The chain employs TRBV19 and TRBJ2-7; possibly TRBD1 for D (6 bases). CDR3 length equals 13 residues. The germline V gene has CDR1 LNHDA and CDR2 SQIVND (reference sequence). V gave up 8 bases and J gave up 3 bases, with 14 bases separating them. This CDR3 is CASARTDFYEQYF. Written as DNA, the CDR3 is TGTGCCAGTGCCCGGACAGATTTCTACGAGCAGTACTTC.

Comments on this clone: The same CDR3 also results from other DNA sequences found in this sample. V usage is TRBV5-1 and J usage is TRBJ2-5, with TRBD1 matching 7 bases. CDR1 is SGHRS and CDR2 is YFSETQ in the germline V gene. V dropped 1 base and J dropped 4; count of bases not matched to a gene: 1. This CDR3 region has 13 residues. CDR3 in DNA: TGCGCCAGCAGCTTGTACAGGGGAGAGACCCAGTACTTC. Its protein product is CASSLYRGETQYF. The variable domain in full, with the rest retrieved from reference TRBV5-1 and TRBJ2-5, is KAGVTQTPRYLIKTRGQQVTLSCSPISGHRSVSWYQQTPGQGLQFLFEYFSETQRNKGNFPGRFSGRQFSNSRSEMNVSTLELGDSALYLCASSLYRGETQYFGPGTRLLVL.

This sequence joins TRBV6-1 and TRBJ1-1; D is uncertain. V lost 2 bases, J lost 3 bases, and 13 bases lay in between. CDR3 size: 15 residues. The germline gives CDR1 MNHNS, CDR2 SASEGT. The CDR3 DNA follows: TGTGCCAGCAGTGAAACGCCACACGGGGACACTGAAGCTTTCTTT. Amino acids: CASSETPHGDTEAFF.

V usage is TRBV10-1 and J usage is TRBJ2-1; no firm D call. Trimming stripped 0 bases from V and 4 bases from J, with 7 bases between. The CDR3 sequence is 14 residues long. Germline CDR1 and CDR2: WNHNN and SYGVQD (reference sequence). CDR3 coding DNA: TGCGCCAGCAGTGAGTCACGGCAATACAATGAGCAGTTCTTC. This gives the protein CASSESRQYNEQFF.

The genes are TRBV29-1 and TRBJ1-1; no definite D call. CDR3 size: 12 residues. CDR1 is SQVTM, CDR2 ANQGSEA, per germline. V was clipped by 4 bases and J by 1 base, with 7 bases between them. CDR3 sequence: CSVVGGNTEAFF. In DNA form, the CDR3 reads TGCAGCGTTGTTGGAGGGAACACTGAAGCTTTCTTT.

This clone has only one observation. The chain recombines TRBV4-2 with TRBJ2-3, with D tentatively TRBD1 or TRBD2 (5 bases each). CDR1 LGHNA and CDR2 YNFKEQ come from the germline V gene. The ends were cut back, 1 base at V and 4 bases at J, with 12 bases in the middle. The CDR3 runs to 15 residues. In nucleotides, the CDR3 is TGTGCCAGCAGCCAAGTTGGGGCTAGCTCAGATACGCAGTATTTT. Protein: CASSQVGASSDTQYF.

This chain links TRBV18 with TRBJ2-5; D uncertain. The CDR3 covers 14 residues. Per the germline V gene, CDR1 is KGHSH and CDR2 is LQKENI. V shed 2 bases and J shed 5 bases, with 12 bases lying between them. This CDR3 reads CASSPSVQVETQYF. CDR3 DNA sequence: TGTGCCAGCTCACCATCCGTTCAGGTGGAGACCCAGTACTTC.

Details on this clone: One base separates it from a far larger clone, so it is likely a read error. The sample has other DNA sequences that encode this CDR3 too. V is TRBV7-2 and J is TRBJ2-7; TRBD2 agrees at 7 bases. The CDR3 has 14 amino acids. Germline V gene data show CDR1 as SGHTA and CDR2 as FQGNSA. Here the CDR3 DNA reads TGTGCCAGTAGCTCCTCCGGGACTAACTACGAGCAGTACTTC. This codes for CASSSSGTNYEQYF.

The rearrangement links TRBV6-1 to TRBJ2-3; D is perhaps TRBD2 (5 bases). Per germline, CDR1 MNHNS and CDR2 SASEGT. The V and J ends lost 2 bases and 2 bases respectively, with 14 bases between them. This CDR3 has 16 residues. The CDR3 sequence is CASSELWRVATDTQYF. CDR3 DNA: TGTGCCAGCAGTGAATTGTGGCGGGTTGCCACAGATACGCAGTATTTT.

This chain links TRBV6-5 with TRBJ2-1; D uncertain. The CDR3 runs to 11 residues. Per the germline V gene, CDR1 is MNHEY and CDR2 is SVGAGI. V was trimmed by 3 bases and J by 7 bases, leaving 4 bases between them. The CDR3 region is CASSYINEQFF. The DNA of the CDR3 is TGTGCCAGCAGTTATATAAATGAGCAGTTCTTC.

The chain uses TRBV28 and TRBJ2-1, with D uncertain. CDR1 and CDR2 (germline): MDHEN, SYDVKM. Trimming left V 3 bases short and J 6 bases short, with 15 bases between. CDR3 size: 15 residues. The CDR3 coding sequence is TGTGCCAGCAGTTTGGTACAGCCCCTAGGCAATGAGCAGTTCTTC. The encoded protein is CASSLVQPLGNEQFF.

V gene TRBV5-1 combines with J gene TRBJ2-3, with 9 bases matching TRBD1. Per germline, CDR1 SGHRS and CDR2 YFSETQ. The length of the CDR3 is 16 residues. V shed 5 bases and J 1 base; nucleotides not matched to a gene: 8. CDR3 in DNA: TGCGCCAGCAGTAACACCCGGGACAGGGGCACAGATACGCAGTATTTT. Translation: CASSNTRDRGTDTQYF.

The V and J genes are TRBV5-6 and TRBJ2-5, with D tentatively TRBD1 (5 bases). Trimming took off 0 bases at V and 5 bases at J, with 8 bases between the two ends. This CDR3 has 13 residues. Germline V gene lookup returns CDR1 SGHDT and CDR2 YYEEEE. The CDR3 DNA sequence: TGTGCCAGCAGCTTGGAAGGGGCGGAGACCCAGTACTTC. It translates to CASSLEGAETQYF. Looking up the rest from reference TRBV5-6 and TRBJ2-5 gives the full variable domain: DAGVTQSPTHLIKTRGQQVTLRCSPKSGHDTVSWYQQALGQGPQFIFQYYEEEERQRGNFPDRFSGHQFPNYSSELNVNALLLGDSALYLCASSLEGAETQYFGPGTRLLVL.

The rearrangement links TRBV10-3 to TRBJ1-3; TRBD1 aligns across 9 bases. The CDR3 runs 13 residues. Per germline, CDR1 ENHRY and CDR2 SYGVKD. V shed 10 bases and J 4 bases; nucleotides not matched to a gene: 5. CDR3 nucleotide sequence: TGTGCCACCGGACAGGGGTCAGGAAACACCATATATTTT. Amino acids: CATGQGSGNTIYF.

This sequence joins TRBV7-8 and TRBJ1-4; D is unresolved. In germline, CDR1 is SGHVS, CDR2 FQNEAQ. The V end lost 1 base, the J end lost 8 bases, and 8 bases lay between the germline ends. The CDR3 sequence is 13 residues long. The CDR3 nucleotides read TGTGCCAGCAGCTTAGTGTTAGGAGAAAAACTGTTTTTT. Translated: CASSLVLGEKLFF.

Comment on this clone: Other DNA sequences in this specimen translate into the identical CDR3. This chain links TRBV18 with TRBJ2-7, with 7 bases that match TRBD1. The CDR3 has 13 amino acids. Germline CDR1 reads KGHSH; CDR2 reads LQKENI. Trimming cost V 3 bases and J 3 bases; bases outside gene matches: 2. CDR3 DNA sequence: TGTGCCAGCTCACCGGGACAGAGCTACGAGCAGTACTTC. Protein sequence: CASSPGQSYEQYF.

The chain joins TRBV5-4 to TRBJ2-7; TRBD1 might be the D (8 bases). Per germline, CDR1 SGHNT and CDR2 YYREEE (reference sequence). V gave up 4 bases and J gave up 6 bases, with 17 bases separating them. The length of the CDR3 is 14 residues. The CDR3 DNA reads TGTGCCAGCAGCCCTTCGACAGGGGAGGGCGAGCAGTACTTC. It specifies CASSPSTGEGEQYF. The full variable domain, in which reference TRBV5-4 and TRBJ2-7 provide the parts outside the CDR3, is ETGVTQSPTHLIKTRGQQVTLRCSSQSGHNTVSWYQQALGQGPQFIFQYYREEENGRGNFPPRFSGLQFPNYSSELNVNALELDDSALYLCASSPSTGEGEQYFGPGTRLTVT.